These 32 T cell receptor beta chains originate from one sample sequenced in a study of CD8+CD57+ T cells in acquired aplastic anemia. Genomic DNA, the template, was used for profiling of the TCR beta VDJ and CDR3. Each CDR3 protein gets one entry after TCRdb re-called the reads with MiXCR. The table shows around 400,000 distinct CDR3 sequences, with 65% to 80% occurring only once. The material sequenced was sorted CD4+, CD8+, or CD8+CD57+ T cells (not recorded which) from PBMCs. Source of these receptors: a human donor in good health, serving as a control.

About this clonotype: The final CDR3 position lacks the conserved phenylalanine or tryptophan, pointing to a likely read error. Because the CDR3's place on the DNA is in doubt, the DNA is left out and the CDR3 is given as listed by TCRdb. The rearrangement uses TRBV7-2 and TRBJ1-1. Both ends counted, the CDR3 spans 13 residues. In germline, CDR1 is SGHTA, CDR2 FQGNSA. CDR3 sequence reads: CASTLPVGRTDTQ.

This clonotype has more than one count but fewer than ten. The chain carries TRBV20-1 and TRBJ2-7; 8 positions match TRBD1. V shed 6 bases, J shed 2 bases, and the junction held 6 bases outside the gene matches. The CDR3 spans 13 residues. The germline CDR1 and CDR2 sequences are DFQATT and SNEGSKA (reference sequence). The CDR3 reads CSAYGQGTYEQYF. CDR3 coding DNA: TGCAGTGCGTACGGACAGGGCACCTACGAGCAGTACTTC.

CDR3 protein: CASSLMVAEAFF. The CDR3 coding sequence is TGTGCCAGCAGCTTGATGGTTGCTGAAGCTTTCTTT. This chain uses TRBV5-6 with TRBJ1-1; D is undetermined. CDR1 is SGHDT and CDR2 is YYEEEE in the germline V gene. V shed 1 base and J shed 6 bases, with 7 bases lying between them. The CDR3 sequence is 12 residues long.

The rearrangement links TRBV7-2 to TRBJ2-7, with 7 bases fitting TRBD2. Germline CDR1 and CDR2: SGHTA and FQGNSA. The V segment lost 0 bases and the J segment 9 bases; nucleotides outside the gene matches: 8. This CDR3 is 14 amino acids long. Written as DNA, the CDR3 is TGTGCCAGCAGCTTAGCGGGGAGGGCAGAGGCGCAGTACTTC. The encoded protein is CASSLAGRAEAQYF.

This clonotype was found a few times. The rearrangement joins TRBV20-1 to TRBJ2-5, with D hard to call. In germline, CDR1 is DFQATT, CDR2 SNEGSKA (reference sequence). The CDR3 length is 12 residues. V lost 3 bases, J lost 3 bases, and 8 bases lay in between. The CDR3 region has the DNA TGCAGTGCTAGTCGTAGGGAAGAGACCCAGTACTTC. It is translated as CSASRREETQYF.

A word on this clonotype: At one end, the junction sequence differs from germline, possibly due to a read error. V usage is TRBV24-1 and J usage is TRBJ1-6; the D gene is possibly TRBD1 (5 bases). This CDR3 is 14 amino acids long. CDR1 KGHDR and CDR2 SFDVKD come from the germline V gene. The CDR3 DNA follows: TGTGCCAGCAGTGAGGCACGGGGGGAGACACCCACGCACTTT. Translation gives CASSEARGETPTHF.

The chain has TRBV6-1 and TRBJ1-4; maybe TRBD1 (5 bases). V lost 7 bases and J lost 7, with 19 bases in between. Germline CDR1 is MNHNS and CDR2 is SASEGT. This CDR3 contains 15 residues. CDR3 nucleotide sequence: TGTGCCAGCATTTTAAGGGGTCTCTGGGGTGAAAAACTGTTTTTT. Protein product: CASILRGLWGEKLFF.

J is TRBJ2-7 and V is TRBV5-8; 7 nucleotides align to TRBD1. The trim removed 5 bases at V and 5 bases at J, leaving 4 bases unmatched. The CDR3 contains 12 residues. Germline V CDR1 and CDR2: SGHTS, YDEGEE. The CDR3 DNA follows: TGTGCCAGCAGAAACGACAGGGACGAGCAGTACTTC. Amino acids: CASRNDRDEQYF.

The chain employs TRBV6-5 and TRBJ2-3; D unclear. The CDR3 has 12 residues. V was trimmed by 6 bases and J by 6 bases, leaving 10 bases between them. Germline assignment: CDR1 MNHEY and CDR2 SVGAGI. The DNA of the CDR3 is TGTGCCAGCAGGCAAGATGGGGATACGCAGTATTTT. Translating gives CASRQDGDTQYF.

The chain recombines TRBV4-3 with TRBJ2-3; D perhaps matches TRBD1 (6 bases). The germline V gene encodes CDR1 LGHNA and CDR2 YSLEER. Trimming removed 0 bases at V and 2 bases at J, with 12 bases between. This CDR3 has 16 residues. The CDR3 loop is CASSQERGHITDTQYF. CDR3 bases: TGCGCCAGCAGCCAAGAAAGGGGACACATCACAGATACGCAGTATTTT.

This clonotype was counted at least ten times. The V gene is TRBV15, the J gene TRBJ2-3; 7 nucleotides agree with TRBD1. Germline V gene sequence: CDR1 LNHNV, CDR2 YYDKDF (reference sequence). The J segment lost 4 bases and the V segment lost 5 bases, leaving 6 bases of the junction unmatched. CDR3 length: 14 residues. CDR3 nucleotides: TGTGCCACCAGCGCAGGGACAGCTCCAGATACGCAGTATTTT. It translates to CATSAGTAPDTQYF.

This sequence joins TRBV6-6 and TRBJ2-7; maybe TRBD1 (5 bases). The CDR3 runs to 12 residues. Deletions cut 6 bases from V and 6 bases from J, with 12 bases between. Germline CDR1 and CDR2: MNHNY and SVGAGI (reference sequence). In DNA form, the CDR3 reads TGTGCCAGCAGCCCCAGGGTATCCGAGCAGTACTTC. Protein sequence: CASSPRVSEQYF.

Only a few counts were recorded for this clonotype. This CDR3 is CASSLGAATDTQYF. The CDR3 nucleotides read TGTGCCAGCAGTTTAGGGGCTGCCACAGATACGCAGTATTTT. The V call is TRBV12-3 or TRBV12-4, the J call TRBJ2-3; D ambiguous. V was clipped by 1 base and J by 2 bases, with 7 bases between them. This CDR3 is built from 14 residues.

The chain combines TRBV7-2 with TRBJ1-6; TRBD1 is a possible D gene (5 bases). V shed 5 bases and J shed 9 bases, with 11 bases lying between them. Germline V gene sequence: CDR1 SGHTA, CDR2 FQGNSA. The CDR3 runs to 13 residues. CDR3 loop: CASSEGTASPLHF. The CDR3, as DNA: TGTGCCAGCAGCGAAGGGACCGCTTCACCCCTCCACTTT.

With regard to this clonotype: The DNA is left out, because the CDR3 cannot be placed on it with certainty; the CDR3 is given as TCRdb lists it. The rearrangement joins TRBV15 to TRBJ2-2; TRBD1, as called in the table, went unchecked against the DNA. Germline values: CDR1 LNHNV, CDR2 YYDKDF (reference sequence). The CDR3 sequence runs 17 residues, both termini included. The CDR3: CATSLAFGRGNTGELLF.

This clonotype has only one observation. The chain combines TRBV20-1 with TRBJ2-7; D might be TRBD2 (5 bases). CDR3 length equals 15 residues. The V end was cut by 0 bases, the J end by 2 bases, with 14 bases between. CDR1 and CDR2 from the germline V gene are DFQATT and SNEGSKA (reference sequence). The CDR3 nucleotides read TGCAGTGCTAGAGATATGAGCGGCGTCACCTACGAGCAGTACTTC. It is translated as CSARDMSGVTYEQYF.

The chain links TRBV5-5 to TRBJ2-2; no clear D gene. Germline V gene lookup returns CDR1 SGHKS and CDR2 YYEKEE (reference sequence). The CDR3 spans 15 residues. V was shortened by 3 bases and J by 4 bases, with 13 bases between the two germline ends. Written as DNA, the CDR3 is TGTGCCAGCAGCTGCCAGTACGGTATCACCGGGGAGCTGTTTTTT. Its translation is CASSCQYGITGELFF.

The chain recombines TRBV20-1 with TRBJ2-7, with 10 positions matching TRBD1. The CDR3 spans 15 residues. Trimming removed 3 bases from V and 1 base from J; junction bases left unmatched: 6. Germline lookup yields CDR1 DFQATT and CDR2 SNEGSKA (reference sequence). Written as DNA, the CDR3 is TGCAGTGCTAGGGTCCGGGACAGGGGATCCTACGAGCAGTACTTC. Its translation: CSARVRDRGSYEQYF.

As regards this clonotype: Since a much larger clone is just one base distant, this may be a read error. The V and J genes are TRBV5-1 and TRBJ2-3, with D perhaps TRBD1 (6 bases). This CDR3 has 15 amino acids. Germline V gene data show CDR1 as SGHRS and CDR2 as YFSETQ. CDR3 region: CASSLYVDRTDAQYF. The CDR3 bases are TGCGCCAGCAGCTTGTATGTTGACAGGACAGATGCGCAGTATTTT.

The table lists this clonotype with many counts. The chain couples TRBV7-4 to TRBJ1-5; 11 nucleotides match TRBD1. With 4 bases clipped from V and 2 bases from J, the junction kept 16 bases outside the gene matches. Germline CDR1 SGHVT, CDR2 SQSDAQ. The CDR3 has 20 residues. The CDR3 coding sequence is TGTGCCAGCAGCTACCGCGGGGGGACAGGGGGTTCGGGATGCAATCAGCCCCAGCATTTT. Residues: CASSYRGGTGGSGCNQPQHF.

The chain couples TRBV2 to TRBJ1-5; possibly TRBD1 for D (5 bases). This CDR3 is built from 15 residues. CDR1 and CDR2 (germline): SNHLY, FYNNEI. Trimming took 2 bases from V and 3 from J, leaving 11 bases between them. CDR3 in amino acids: CASSELGRDNQPQHF. The CDR3 nucleotides are TGTGCCAGCAGTGAACTGGGCAGGGACAATCAGCCCCAGCATTTT.

The chain couples TRBV25-1 to TRBJ1-3; TRBD1 aligns across 7 bases. Germline loops: CDR1 MGHDK, CDR2 SYGVNS. This CDR3 comprises 15 residues. J was trimmed by 5 bases and V by 2 bases; bases with no gene match: 6. DNA of the CDR3: TGTGCCAGCAGTGAAGGGACAGCGGCTCGAAACACCATATATTTT. Translated: CASSEGTAARNTIYF.

Comment on this clonotype: Because the CDR3 is missing its conserved closing phenylalanine or tryptophan, this is likely a read error. Because the CDR3's place on the DNA is in doubt, the DNA is left out and the CDR3 is given as listed by TCRdb. The rearrangement joins TRBV12-3 or TRBV12-4 to TRBJ2-5; the table gives TRBD1 as D, unverified against the DNA. The CDR3 sequence runs 13 residues, both termini included. CDR3 loop: CASSPTLPYTYFG.

On this clonotype: At one end the junction does not follow the germline gene, possibly because of a read error. J is TRBJ1-1 and V is TRBV9; D unclear. The germline V gene encodes CDR1 SGDLS and CDR2 YYNGEE. The CDR3 spans 14 residues. The CDR3 DNA reads TGTGCCAGCAGCTTCGGTCCGTTGAACACTAAAGCTTTCTTT. The encoded protein is CASSFGPLNTKAFF.

CDR3: CASSVNGHYEQYF. CDR3 nucleotides: TGTGCCAGCAGCGTGAACGGGCACTACGAGCAGTACTTC. The rearrangement joins TRBV9 to TRBJ2-7; the D is unclear. Trimming cost V 2 bases and J 3 bases, with 9 bases left between them. Germline V gene data show CDR1 as SGDLS and CDR2 as YYNGEE. The CDR3 sequence is 13 residues long.

For this clonotype: The conserved phenylalanine or tryptophan is not found at the CDR3 terminus, so this likely reflects a read error. Because the CDR3's place on the DNA is in doubt, the DNA is left out and the CDR3 is given as listed by TCRdb. J is TRBJ1-2 and V is TRBV7-3; the table's D gene call, TRBD1, was not cross checked with the DNA. The CDR3 spans 12 residues, counting both ends. Looked up from germline, CDR1 is SGHTA and CDR2 is FQGTGA. Here the CDR3 reads CASSAPPGGWYY.

The chain carries TRBV11-2 and TRBJ2-2; tentative D call: TRBD2 (5 bases). V dropped 2 bases and J dropped 7 bases, with 14 bases sitting between them. The CDR3 runs 15 residues. Per the germline V gene, CDR1 is SGHAT and CDR2 is FQNNGV. The CDR3 DNA reads as TGTGCCAGCAGCTTACGCCGACCGGGGAACGGGGAGCTGTTTTTT. This encodes CASSLRRPGNGELFF.

The V call is TRBV7-7, the J call TRBJ2-1; D is unresolved. The germline gives CDR1 SSHAT, CDR2 FNYEAQ (reference sequence). Between the trimmed V and J ends, which lost 0 bases and 0 bases, there was a span of 6 bases. The CDR3 length is 15 residues. Here the CDR3 DNA reads TGTGCCAGCAGCTTAGCTTTTAACTCCTACAATGAGCAGTTCTTC. Amino acid sequence: CASSLAFNSYNEQFF.

The V and J genes are TRBV20-1 and TRBJ1-2, with D tentatively TRBD1 (5 bases). CDR1 is DFQATT, CDR2 SNEGSKA, per germline (reference sequence). The CDR3 length is 11 residues. V was shortened by 6 bases and J by 8 bases, with 13 bases between the two germline ends. CDR3 in amino acids: CSADGTNGYTF. CDR3 bases: TGCAGTGCCGACGGGACTAACGGCTACACCTTC.

This chain joins TRBV9 and TRBJ1-5; TRBD1 matches at 7 bases. After removal of 7 bases from V and 8 bases from J, the junction contained 9 bases not matched to a gene. The CDR3 loop spans 13 amino acids. The germline V gene has CDR1 SGDLS and CDR2 YYNGEE. CDR3 sequence (DNA): TGTGCCAGCGGCACCTCAGGGGGAAAGCCCCAGCATTTT. Its protein product is CASGTSGGKPQHF. The full variable domain, completed using reference TRBV9 and TRBJ1-5, is DSGVTQTPKHLITATGQRVTLRCSPRSGDLSVYWYQQSLDQGLQFLIQYYNGEERAKGNILERFSAQQFPDLHSELNLSSLELGDSALYFCASGTSGGKPQHFGDGTRLSIL.

This clonotype was recorded at least ten times. This chain joins TRBV9 and TRBJ2-2; 7 positions agree with TRBD1. CDR3 length: 16 residues. Germline CDR1 and CDR2: SGDLS and YYNGEE. With V trimmed by 3 bases and J by 1 base, 6 bases remained unmatched. As DNA, the CDR3 is TGTGCCAGCAGCGCTGGGGGACAGATGAACACCGGGGAGCTGTTTTTT. It codes for CASSAGGQMNTGELFF.

This clonotype was counted many times. The chain combines TRBV7-2 with TRBJ2-1; a weak D match, TRBD2 (5 bases). Germline V gene sequence: CDR1 SGHTA, CDR2 FQGNSA. The CDR3 consists of 16 residues. V lost 1 base, J lost 0 bases, and 10 bases lay in between. Written as DNA, the CDR3 is TGTGCCAGCAGCTTAGTAGCGTGGACCTCCTACAATGAGCAGTTCTTC. Its protein product is CASSLVAWTSYNEQFF.